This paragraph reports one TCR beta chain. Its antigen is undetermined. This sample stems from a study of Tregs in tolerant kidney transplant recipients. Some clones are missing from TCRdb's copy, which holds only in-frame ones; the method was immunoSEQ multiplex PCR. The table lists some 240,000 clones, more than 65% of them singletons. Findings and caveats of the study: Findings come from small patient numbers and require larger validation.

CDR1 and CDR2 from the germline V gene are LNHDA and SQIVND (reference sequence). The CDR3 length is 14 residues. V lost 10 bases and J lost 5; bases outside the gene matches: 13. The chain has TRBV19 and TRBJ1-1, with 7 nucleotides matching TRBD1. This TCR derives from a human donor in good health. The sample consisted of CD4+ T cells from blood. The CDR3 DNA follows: TGTGCCACCTCACCGGACAGGTGGGGGACTGAAGCTTTCTTT. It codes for CATSPDRWGTEAFF.